A selection of T cell receptor beta chains follows, all from one sample in a study of OX40 agonist ivuxolimab in advanced cancers. Generated by immunoSEQ multiplex PCR, the TCRdb table keeps only in-frame clones and is missing some. The sample contains some 35,000 clones, under 85% of which appear only once. The sample here was CD4+ or CD8+ T cells sorted from blood, taken in a trial of the OX40 agonist ivuxolimab. The receptors come from an adult with an advanced solid tumor such as melanoma, head and neck, liver or kidney cancer. CDR3s include the opening cysteine and the closing phenylalanine or tryptophan. A D gene is named only where the DNA matches it firmly. Some rows have no size entry. The others give once, few or many, or a class for an expanded clone.

size: .
V: TRBV14
D: .
length: 11
J: TRBJ2-7
CDR3: CASSQNHEQYF

size: .
V: TRBV5-1
D: .
length: 13
J: TRBJ2-7
CDR3: CASSLDPSYEQYF

size: .
V: TRBV2
D: TRBD1
length: 15
J: TRBJ1-3
CDR3: CASNRQGVGGNTIYF

size: .
V: TRBV2
D: .
length: 17
J: TRBJ1-5
CDR3: CASRGLNFGGRNQPQHF

size: .
V: TRBV7-8
D: .
length: 15
J: TRBJ2-2
CDR3: CASSLGGFDTGELFF

size: .
V: TRBV5-6
D: .
length: 18
J: TRBJ1-5
CDR3: CASSSFRLDLYSNQPQHF

size: once
V: TRBV29-1
D: .
length: 13
J: TRBJ2-6
CDR3: CSPQFSGANVLTF

size: few
V: TRBV28
D: .
length: 14
J: TRBJ1-5
CDR3: CASSGGGAAQPQHF

size: .
V: TRBV10-3
D: .
length: 12
J: TRBJ2-5
CDR3: CAIGQATETQYF

size: .
V: TRBV4-2
D: TRBD2
length: 20
J: TRBJ2-3
CDR3: CASSQDRLLAGVRHTDTQYF

size: .
V: TRBV4-1
D: TRBD1
length: 13
J: TRBJ1-1
CDR3: CASSQTQGWGAFF

size: once
V: TRBV2
D: TRBD2
length: 13
J: TRBJ2-1
CDR3: CASSGLVAHEQFF

size: .
V: TRBV15
D: TRBD1
length: 17
J: TRBJ1-2
CDR3: CATSREDRGRRNLGYTF